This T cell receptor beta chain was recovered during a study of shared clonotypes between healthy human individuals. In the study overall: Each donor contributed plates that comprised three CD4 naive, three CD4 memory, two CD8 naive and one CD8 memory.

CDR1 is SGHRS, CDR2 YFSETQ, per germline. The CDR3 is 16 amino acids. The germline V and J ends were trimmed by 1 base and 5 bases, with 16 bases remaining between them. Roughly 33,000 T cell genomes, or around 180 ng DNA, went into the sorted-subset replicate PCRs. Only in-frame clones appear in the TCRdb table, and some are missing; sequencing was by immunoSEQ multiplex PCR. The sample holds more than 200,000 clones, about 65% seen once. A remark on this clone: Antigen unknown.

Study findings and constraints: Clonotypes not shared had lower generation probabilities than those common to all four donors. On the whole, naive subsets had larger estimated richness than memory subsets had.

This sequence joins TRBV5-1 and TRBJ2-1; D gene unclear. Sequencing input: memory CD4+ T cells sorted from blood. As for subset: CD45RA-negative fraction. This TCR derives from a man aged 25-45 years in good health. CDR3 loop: CASSLPATTSNNEQFF. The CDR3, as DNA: TGCGCCAGCAGCTTGCCGGCAACGACCTCAAACAATGAGCAGTTCTTC.